This T cell receptor beta chain is drawn from a study of T cell responses to AZD1222 COVID-19 vaccine. The data were produced by immunoSEQ multiplex PCR, yet TCRdb's version contains in-frame clones alone and is incomplete. The table has about 73,000 clones, roughly 88% seen once. With 6 bases clipped from V and 3 bases from J, the junction kept 7 bases outside the gene matches. The germline CDR1 and CDR2 sequences are MDHEN and SYDVKM. This CDR3 is built from 16 residues. The receptor comes from an adult in good health. The V call is TRBV28, the J call TRBJ2-2; 10 bases are shared with TRBD1. Sequencing was performed on peripheral blood, taken on day 0 of AZD1222 vaccination. The CDR3 region has the DNA TGTGCCAGCAGCCCTACCGGGACAGGGGACACCGGGGAGCTGTTTTTT. Its translation: CASSPTGTGDTGELFF.